These 21 T cell receptor beta chains originate from one sample sequenced in a study of spatial heterogeneity in lung cancer. Regarding time point: sample taken at primary tumor resection. Their antigens remain unidentified. TCRdb reprocessed the 5' RACE reads with MiXCR, giving one entry per CDR3 protein. This sample has about 7,900 distinct CDR3 sequences, with roughly 6.5% found just once. Whole-study results and caveats: Higher tumor mutation counts went along with higher counts of expanded intratumoral alpha and beta TCRs.

The sequencing used lung tumor tissue, collected at surgery. The source of these receptors is a female donor with early-stage non-small cell lung cancer.

The sample holds many counts of this clonotype. This beta chain is a stray read from a library made for alpha chains; its abundance is not meaningful. The CDR3 nucleotides are TGTGCCAGCGGCCGGTCGGACGTTCGCGAGCAGTACTTC. It encodes CASGRSDVREQYF. The chain employs TRBV28 and TRBJ2-7; D gene ambiguous. This CDR3 comprises 13 residues. From germline, CDR1 is MDHEN and CDR2 SYDVKM. The germline V and J ends were trimmed by 8 bases and 6 bases, with 17 bases remaining between them.

This clonotype appeared many times. This beta chain is a stray read from a library made for alpha chains; its abundance is not meaningful. This chain joins TRBV20-1 and TRBJ1-5; TRBD1 agrees at 7 bases. Looked up from germline, CDR1 is DFQATT and CDR2 is SNEGSKA (reference sequence). The CDR3 is 13 residues long. After removal of 6 bases from V and 6 bases from J, the junction contained 8 bases not matched to a gene. The CDR3 DNA reads as TGCAGTGCCAAGACAGGGAAGGGTCAGCCCCAGCATTTT. Translated, it gives CSAKTGKGQPQHF.

This clonotype has only a few counts. This beta chain slipped into a library made for alpha chains as a stray read, so its size is not meaningful. This sequence joins TRBV10-2 and TRBJ2-1, with TRBD2 identical over 11 bases. The CDR3 has 16 residues. Looked up from germline, CDR1 is WSHSY and CDR2 is SAAADI. V was pared by 8 bases and J by 8 bases, with 14 bases of the junction left unmatched. CDR3 region: CASAPIAGGRGHEQFF. CDR3 DNA: TGCGCCAGCGCACCTATAGCGGGAGGGCGGGGACATGAGCAGTTCTTC.

This clonotype was detected many times. This beta chain is an unintended read in a library built for alpha chains; its size means little. The gene calls are TRBV19 and TRBJ2-2; D possibly uses TRBD1 or TRBD2 (5 bases each). Germline lookup yields CDR1 LNHDA and CDR2 SQIVND (reference sequence). V was clipped by 7 bases and J by 5 bases, with 11 bases between them. CDR3 length: 13 amino acids. In nucleotides, the CDR3 is TGTGCCAGTACCCTATGGGGGACCGGGGAGCTGTTTTTT. Translating gives CASTLWGTGELFF.

This clonotype is medium-sized (0.01 to 0.1%) by share. Since it is a stray read in a library aimed at alpha chains, this beta chain has a size that is not meaningful. The chain joins TRBV9 to TRBJ2-7; possibly TRBD2 for D (5 bases). The germline CDR1 and CDR2 sequences are SGDLS and YYNGEE. The V end lost 2 bases, the J end lost 7 bases, and 13 bases lay between the germline ends. The CDR3 extends over 13 amino acids. This chain's CDR3 is CASSVRDLGEQYF. The CDR3 DNA is TGTGCCAGCAGCGTGAGGGATCTCGGTGAGCAGTACTTC.

This clonotype was seen at least ten times. Found in a library prepared for alpha chains, this beta chain is an off-target read, and its abundance has little meaning. The V and J genes are TRBV27 and TRBJ1-1, with D unresolved. Trimming shortened V by 3 bases and J by 4 bases, and 9 bases separated the two germline ends. The germline V gene has CDR1 MNHEY and CDR2 SMNVEV (reference sequence). This CDR3 is 13 amino acids long. CDR3 sequence reads: CASSFPGVTEAFF. The CDR3 DNA is TGTGCCAGCAGTTTTCCGGGAGTCACTGAAGCTTTCTTT.

This clonotype counts as medium-sized (0.01 to 0.1%). The library was prepared for alpha chains; this beta chain is a stray read, so its frequency means little. The V and J genes are TRBV6-6 and TRBJ2-7; 7 nucleotides align to TRBD1. J was trimmed by 0 bases and V by 5 bases; bases with no gene match: 4. This CDR3 is built from 14 residues. In germline, CDR1 is MNHNY, CDR2 SVGAGI (reference sequence). The CDR3 spells CASSRDRDSYEQYF. CDR3 nucleotide sequence: TGTGCCAGCAGTCGAGACAGGGACTCCTACGAGCAGTACTTC.

Ten or more counts support this clonotype. The library was built for alpha chains, so this beta chain is an off-target read and its size means little. V usage is TRBV5-1 and J usage is TRBJ1-1; 9 bases match TRBD1. The CDR3 extends over 13 amino acids. V lost 6 bases, J lost 3 bases, and 3 bases stayed unmatched. From germline, CDR1 is SGHRS and CDR2 YFSETQ. Written as DNA, the CDR3 is TGCGCCAGCATCCGGACAGGGGACACTGAAGCTTTCTTT. It is translated as CASIRTGDTEAFF.

This clonotype is medium-sized within its sample. This beta chain was picked up by a library intended for alpha chains and is off target, so its count carries little meaning. The chain joins TRBV5-4 to TRBJ2-6; TRBD1 matches at 12 bases. This CDR3 comprises 18 residues. V lost 4 bases and J lost 2; bases outside the gene matches: 7. Germline V gives CDR1 SGHNT, CDR2 YYREEE (reference sequence). As DNA, the CDR3 is TGTGCCAGCAGCCCGTGGGACAGGGGGCTAGCTGGGGCCAACGTCCTGACTTTC. Encoded protein: CASSPWDRGLAGANVLTF. The full variable domain, with the rest looked up from reference TRBV5-4 and TRBJ2-6, is ETGVTQSPTHLIKTRGQQVTLRCSSQSGHNTVSWYQQALGQGPQFIFQYYREEENGRGNFPPRFSGLQFPNYSSELNVNALELDDSALYLCASSPWDRGLAGANVLTFGAGSRLTVL.

This clonotype was seen only a few times. In a library made to pick up alpha chains, this beta chain is a stray read with a size that means little. The V and J genes are TRBV27 and TRBJ2-7; TRBD1 is a possible D gene (6 bases). The CDR3 loop spans 16 amino acids. Germline CDR1 and CDR2: MNHEY and SMNVEV (reference sequence). V lost 5 bases and J lost 4, with 21 bases in between. CDR3 sequence (DNA): TGTGCCAGCAGTCTACCACCCGGGTCAGGACAGTACGAGCAGTACTTC. It encodes CASSLPPGSGQYEQYF.

This clonotype was picked up many times. This beta chain was picked up by a library intended for alpha chains and is off target, so its count carries little meaning. The chain couples TRBV4-2 to TRBJ2-1, with a weak D call TRBD2 (7 bases). Germline CDR1 is LGHNA and CDR2 is YNFKEQ. Trimming stripped 0 bases from V and 9 bases from J, with 9 bases between. This CDR3 contains 13 residues. The DNA of the CDR3 is TGTGCCAGCAGCCAAGAAGGGGGGGGTGAGCAGTTCTTC. Its translation: CASSQEGGGEQFF.

At least ten counts were recorded for this clonotype. This beta chain lies outside the target of a library built for alpha chains; its clone size means little. This rearrangement joins TRBV20-1 to TRBJ1-2, with no clear D. The CDR3 sequence is 15 residues long. With 2 bases removed from V and 0 bases from J, the gap between germline ends came to 13 bases. The germline CDR1 and CDR2 sequences are DFQATT and SNEGSKA (reference sequence). CDR3 protein: CSARILGISNYGYTF. The CDR3 coding sequence is TGCAGTGCTAGAATTTTGGGGATCTCTAACTATGGCTACACCTTC.

This clonotype was picked up many times. The library was designed around alpha chains, so this beta chain is a stray read whose abundance carries little weight. The chain employs TRBV5-1 and TRBJ2-1; D perhaps matches TRBD1 (5 bases). There are 15 residues in the CDR3. The germline CDR1 and CDR2 sequences are SGHRS and YFSETQ. The V end lost 3 bases, the J end lost 9 bases, and 19 bases lay between the germline ends. DNA for the CDR3: TGCGCCAGCAGCTGGGTATCAAAAGGGGTTATTGAGCAGTTCTTC. Amino acid sequence: CASSWVSKGVIEQFF.

By frequency in the sample, this clonotype is medium-sized. A library made for alpha chains picked up this beta chain off target, so its size means little. The chain has TRBV4-2 and TRBJ2-7; D gene uncertain. Germline V lookup: CDR1 LGHNA, CDR2 YNFKEQ. V gave up 0 bases and J gave up 5 bases, with 14 bases separating them. The CDR3 is made up of 15 amino acids. The CDR3 DNA follows: TGTGCCAGCAGCCAAGAGTCACTGGGTAAGAACGAGCAGTACTTC. Its protein is CASSQESLGKNEQYF.

This clonotype was observed many times. With the library built for alpha chains, this beta chain is off target and its frequency is not meaningful. This chain connects TRBV19 to TRBJ1-5, with a possible D match to TRBD1 (5 bases). The CDR3 runs to 14 residues. Looked up from germline, CDR1 is LNHDA and CDR2 is SQIVND (reference sequence). V lost 6 bases to trimming and J lost 3 bases, with 12 bases between them. The CDR3 DNA reads as TGTGCCAGTAGGACGGGACGGAACAATCAGCCCCAGCATTTT. Translated: CASRTGRNNQPQHF.

This clonotype ranks as medium-sized. This beta chain turned up in a library designed for alpha chains; as an off-target read, its abundance says little. The chain couples TRBV25-1 to TRBJ2-1, with 12 bases that match TRBD2. The CDR3 sequence is 20 residues long. V lost 5 bases to trimming and J lost 2 bases; unmatched junction nucleotides: 16. Germline loops: CDR1 MGHDK, CDR2 SYGVNS. In nucleotides, the CDR3 is TGTGCCAGCAGTTCTAATCTAGCGGGAGGGCCAAGGAAAACCTACAATGAGCAGTTCTTC. It codes for CASSSNLAGGPRKTYNEQFF.

Judged by abundance, this clonotype is medium-sized. Because this beta chain is a stray read in a library intended to capture alpha chains, its abundance should not be given much weight. The rearrangement links TRBV6-5 to TRBJ2-7, with D maybe TRBD2 (5 bases). This CDR3 comprises 15 residues. Germline lookup yields CDR1 MNHEY and CDR2 SVGAGI. Trimming stripped 4 bases from V and 7 bases from J, with 20 bases between. The CDR3 loop is CASSSLSGLLGEQYF. DNA for the CDR3: TGTGCCAGCAGTTCTTTGAGCGGCCTTCTAGGGGAGCAGTACTTC.

The sample holds a few counts of this clonotype. Its ends do not fully match the called genes, so a read error is possible. Because the library targeted alpha chains, this beta chain is an off-target read whose size means little. CDR3 DNA sequence: TGTGCCAGCAGTCCGCCTAGCGGGAGCTCCCACGAGCAGTACTTC. Its protein is CASSPPSGSSHEQYF. V is TRBV12-3 or TRBV12-4 and J is TRBJ2-7; TRBD2 matches 10 bases. The CDR3 runs 15 residues.

Sample share makes this clonotype medium-sized. Because the library targeted alpha chains, this beta chain is an off-target read whose size means little. The chain has TRBV19 and TRBJ2-5; D is possibly TRBD2 (6 bases). The V and J ends lost 3 bases and 5 bases respectively, with 16 bases between them. This CDR3 is built from 15 residues. CDR1 and CDR2 (germline): LNHDA, SQIVND (reference sequence). CDR3 DNA sequence: TGTGCCAGTAGTATCGCATCGGGAGCTCGGGAGACCCAGTACTTC. Translation gives CASSIASGARETQYF.

Remarks on this clonotype: This beta chain is a stray read from a library made for alpha chains; its abundance is not meaningful. The chain combines TRBV19 with TRBJ1-5, with D hard to call. Trimming cost V 3 bases and J 4 bases, with 10 bases left between them. This CDR3 has 14 residues. CDR1 and CDR2 (germline): LNHDA, SQIVND (reference sequence). CDR3 protein: CASSMTSRNQPQHF. CDR3 DNA sequence: TGTGCCAGTAGTATGACCAGTCGGAATCAGCCCCAGCATTTT.

This clonotype was counted ten times or more. The size of this beta chain means little, since it is a stray read in a library made for alpha chains. The CDR3 DNA reads TGTGCCAGCAGGAGGACACTAGCGGCATACCAAGAGACCCAGTACTTC. This encodes CASRRTLAAYQETQYF. This rearrangement joins TRBV28 to TRBJ2-5; 8 bases agree with TRBD2. CDR1 is MDHEN, CDR2 SYDVKM, per germline. J was trimmed by 0 bases and V by 6 bases; bases with no gene match: 9. The CDR3 extends over 16 amino acids. The whole variable domain, remainder taken from reference TRBV28 and TRBJ2-5, is DVKVTQSSRYLVKRTGEKVFLECVQDMDHENMFWYRQDPGLGLRLIYFSYDVKMKEKGDIPEGYSVSREKKERFSLILESASTNQTSMYLCASRRTLAAYQETQYFGPGTRLLVL.